This is a list of T cell receptor beta chains from one sample in a study of T cell repertoires in cytomegalovirus infection. MiXCR, applied by TCRdb to the reads, yields one record per CDR3 protein. The sample lists around 100,000 distinct CDR3 sequences; about 40% were seen once. What these receptors recognize is not known. This specimen was CD8+ T cells from cultured PBMCs, taken from culture after CMV antigen stimulation. Receptor source: a human donor in good health (CMV status not recorded). Some clones in this sample may be carry-over from other donors' samples. CDR3s include the opening cysteine and the closing phenylalanine or tryptophan. D genes are given only for firm matches. Size is stated for part of the rows, as once, few or many counts, or as a class when the clone is expanded.

TRBD1	NA	TRBV6-5	TRBJ1-1	TGTGCCAGTAGTTACACAGGGGGGAACACTGAAGCTTTCTTT	CASSYTGGNTEAFF
TRBD2	NA	TRBV28	TRBJ2-7	TGTGCCAGCAGTCCGGTTGGACTAGCGGGGGGCTTAAGGAGCTCCTACGAGCAGTACTTC	CASSPVGLAGGLRSSYEQYF
NA	few	TRBV19	TRBJ1-2	TGTGCCAGTAGTTTGGGGGTATACTATGGCTACACCTTC	CASSLGVYYGYTF
TRBD1	many	TRBV28	TRBJ1-1	TGTGCCAGCAGTCCAGGGGGTGTTCCAAACACTGAAGCTTTCTTT	CASSPGGVPNTEAFF
TRBD2	NA	TRBV7-8	TRBJ2-7	TGTGCCAGCAGCTCATTTTTACTAGCGGACGAGCAGTACTTC	CASSSFLLADEQYF
NA	NA	TRBV2	TRBJ2-5	TGTGCCAGCAGTGAAGTGAGTCTCCAAGAGACCCAGTACTTC	CASSEVSLQETQYF
NA	NA	TRBV12-3/TRBV12-4	TRBJ2-1	TGTGCCAGCACTCCCTCGGAGTACAATGAGCAGGTCTTC	CASTPSEYNEQVF
TRBD1	NA	TRBV2	TRBJ2-1	TGTGCCAGCAGTGAAGCTGGGCGAGGGGGCGTCTACAATGAGCAGTTCTTC	CASSEAGRGGVYNEQFF
TRBD2	few	TRBV7-8	TRBJ2-3	TGTGCCAGTCGCAGGGTAGCGGGGGGGACAAACACAGATACGCAGTATTTT	CASRRVAGGTNTDTQYF
TRBD2	NA	TRBV12-3/TRBV12-4	TRBJ2-3	TGTGCCAGCAGTTTAGTGGGCCTAGCGGGGTCCACAGATACGCAGTATTTT	CASSLVGLAGSTDTQYF
NA	many	TRBV5-4	TRBJ2-7	TGTGCCAGCAGCTTGGAAAATTTCGAGCAGTACTTC	CASSLENFEQYF
NA	NA	TRBV5-8	TRBJ1-1	TGTGCCAGAAAGGGGGAGGACAGAAAAGCTTTCTTT	CARKGEDRKAFF
NA	many	TRBV4-2	TRBJ2-7	TGTGCCAGCAGCCAAGGTCCAGGGTATAATCCCGAGCAGTACTTC	CASSQGPGYNPEQYF
NA	many	TRBV7-2	TRBJ2-7	TGTGCCAGCAGCTCCTCCCGAGTCGACACCTACGAGCAGTACTTC	CASSSSRVDTYEQYF
TRBD1	NA	TRBV7-3	TRBJ1-4	TGTGCCAGCAGCTCAAACAGGGGAGCAACTAATGAAAAACTGTTTTTT	CASSSNRGATNEKLFF
NA	NA	TRBV12-3/TRBV12-4	TRBJ2-3	TGTGCCAGCAGTTTAGTAAACACAGATACGCAGTATTTT	CASSLVNTDTQYF
NA	many	TRBV7-2	TRBJ1-5	TGTGCCAGCAGCCCGACAGGACCTAATCAGCCCCAGCATTTT	CASSPTGPNQPQHF
NA	NA	TRBV30	TRBJ1-1	TGTGCCTGGAGTGTACCTCCGTCTGAAGCTTTCTTT	CAWSVPPSEAFF